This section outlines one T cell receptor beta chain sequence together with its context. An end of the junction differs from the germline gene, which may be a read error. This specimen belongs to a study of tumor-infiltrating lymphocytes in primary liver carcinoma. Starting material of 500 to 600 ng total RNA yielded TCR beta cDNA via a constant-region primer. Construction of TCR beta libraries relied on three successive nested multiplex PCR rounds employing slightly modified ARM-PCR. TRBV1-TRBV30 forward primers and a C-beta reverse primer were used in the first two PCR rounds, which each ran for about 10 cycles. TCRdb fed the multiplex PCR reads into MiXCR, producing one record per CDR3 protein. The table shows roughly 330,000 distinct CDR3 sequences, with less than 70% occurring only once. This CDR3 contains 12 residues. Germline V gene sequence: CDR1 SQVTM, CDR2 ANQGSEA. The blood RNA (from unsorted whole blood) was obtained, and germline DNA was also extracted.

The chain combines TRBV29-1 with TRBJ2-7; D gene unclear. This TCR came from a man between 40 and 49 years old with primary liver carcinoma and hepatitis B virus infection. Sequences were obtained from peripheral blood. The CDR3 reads CSVTSYSYKQYF. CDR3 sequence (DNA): TGCAGCGTAACTTCATACTCCTACAAGCAGTACTTC.